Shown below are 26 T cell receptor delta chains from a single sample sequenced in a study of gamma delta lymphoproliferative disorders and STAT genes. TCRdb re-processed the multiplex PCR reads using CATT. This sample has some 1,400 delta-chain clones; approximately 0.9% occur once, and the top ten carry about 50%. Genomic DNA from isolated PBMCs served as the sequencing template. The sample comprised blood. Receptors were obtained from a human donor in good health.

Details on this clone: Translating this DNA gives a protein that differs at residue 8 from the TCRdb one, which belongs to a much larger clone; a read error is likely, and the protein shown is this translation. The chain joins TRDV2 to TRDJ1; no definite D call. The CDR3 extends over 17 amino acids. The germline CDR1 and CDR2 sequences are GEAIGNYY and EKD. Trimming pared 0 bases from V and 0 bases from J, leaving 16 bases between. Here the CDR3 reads CACDTVAEWDDTDKLIF. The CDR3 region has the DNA TGTGCCTGTGACACCGTTGCTGAGTGGGACGACACCGATAAACTCATCTTT.

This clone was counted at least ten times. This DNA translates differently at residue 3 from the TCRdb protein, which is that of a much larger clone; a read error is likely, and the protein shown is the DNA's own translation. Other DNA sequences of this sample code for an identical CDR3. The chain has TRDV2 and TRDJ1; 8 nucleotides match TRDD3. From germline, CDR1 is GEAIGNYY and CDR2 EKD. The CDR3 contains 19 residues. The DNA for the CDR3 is TGTGCCCGTGACACCCTCCTTCAAGCCAGTACTGGGGGGTTCGATAAACTCATCTTT. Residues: CARDTLLQASTGGFDKLIF.

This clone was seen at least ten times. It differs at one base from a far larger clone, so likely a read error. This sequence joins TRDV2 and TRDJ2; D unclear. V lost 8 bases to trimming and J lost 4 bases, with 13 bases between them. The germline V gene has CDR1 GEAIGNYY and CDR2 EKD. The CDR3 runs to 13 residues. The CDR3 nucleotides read TGTGCCTCCTCTTATCTCTCGACAGCACAACTCTTCTTT. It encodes CASSYLSTAQLFF.

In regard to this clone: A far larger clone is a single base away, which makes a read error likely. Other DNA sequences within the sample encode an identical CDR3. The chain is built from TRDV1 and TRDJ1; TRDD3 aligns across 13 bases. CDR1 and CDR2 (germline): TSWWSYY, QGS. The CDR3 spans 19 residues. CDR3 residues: CALGEQPLLGDTYTDKLIF. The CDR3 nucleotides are TGCGCTCTTGGGGAACAGCCCCTACTGGGGGATACGTACACCGATAAACTCATCTTT.

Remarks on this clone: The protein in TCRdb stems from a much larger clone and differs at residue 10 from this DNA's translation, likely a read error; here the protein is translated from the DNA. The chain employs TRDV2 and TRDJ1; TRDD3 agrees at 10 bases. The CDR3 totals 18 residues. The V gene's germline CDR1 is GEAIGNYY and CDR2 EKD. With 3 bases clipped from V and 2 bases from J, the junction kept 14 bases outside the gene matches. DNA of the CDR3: TGTGCCTGTGACGCCCTACTGGGGGATGCGGACTTAACCGATAAACTCATCTTT. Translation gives CACDALLGDADLTDKLIF.

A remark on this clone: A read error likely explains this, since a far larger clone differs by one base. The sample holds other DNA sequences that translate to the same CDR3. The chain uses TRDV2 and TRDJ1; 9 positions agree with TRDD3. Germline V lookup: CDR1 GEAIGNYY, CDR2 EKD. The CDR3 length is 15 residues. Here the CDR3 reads CACDTVGDIGDKLIF. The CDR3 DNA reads TGCGCCTGTGACACCGTGGGGGATATCGGCGATAAACTCATCTTT.

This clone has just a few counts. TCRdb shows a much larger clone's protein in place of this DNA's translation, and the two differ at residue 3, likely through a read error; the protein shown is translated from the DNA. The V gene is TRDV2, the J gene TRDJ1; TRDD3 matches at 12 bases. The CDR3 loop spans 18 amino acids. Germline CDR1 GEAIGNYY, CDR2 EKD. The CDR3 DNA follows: TGTGCCTATGACTCAGTCCATCTGGGGGATACGTTCACCGATAAACTCATCTTT. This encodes CAYDSVHLGDTFTDKLIF.

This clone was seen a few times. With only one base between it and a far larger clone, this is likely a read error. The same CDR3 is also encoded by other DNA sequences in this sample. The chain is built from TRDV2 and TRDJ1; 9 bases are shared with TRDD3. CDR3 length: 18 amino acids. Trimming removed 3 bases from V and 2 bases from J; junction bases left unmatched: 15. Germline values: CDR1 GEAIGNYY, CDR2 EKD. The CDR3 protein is CACDALLGDTDLTDKLIF. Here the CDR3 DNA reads TGTGCCTGTGACGCCCTACTAGGGGATACGGACTTAACCGATAAACTCATCTTT.

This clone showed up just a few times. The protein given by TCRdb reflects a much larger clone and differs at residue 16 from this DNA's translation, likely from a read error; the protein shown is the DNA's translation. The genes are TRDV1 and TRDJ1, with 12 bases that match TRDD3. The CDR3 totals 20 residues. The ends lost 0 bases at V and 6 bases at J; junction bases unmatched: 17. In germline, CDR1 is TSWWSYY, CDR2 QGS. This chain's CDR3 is CALGELEYPRRTGGYNKLIF. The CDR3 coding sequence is TGTGCTCTTGGGGAACTAGAATACCCTCGCCGTACTGGGGGATACAATAAACTCATCTTT.

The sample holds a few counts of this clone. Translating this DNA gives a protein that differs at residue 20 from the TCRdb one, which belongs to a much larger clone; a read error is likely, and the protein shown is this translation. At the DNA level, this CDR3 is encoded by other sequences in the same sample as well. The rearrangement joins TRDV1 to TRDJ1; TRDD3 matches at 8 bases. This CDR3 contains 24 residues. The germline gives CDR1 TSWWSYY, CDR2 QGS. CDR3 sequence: CALGEYLVANFITGGPKYTNKLIF. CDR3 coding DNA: TGTGCTCTTGGGGAATATTTGGTCGCCAATTTTATAACTGGGGGCCCGAAGTACACCAATAAACTCATCTTT.

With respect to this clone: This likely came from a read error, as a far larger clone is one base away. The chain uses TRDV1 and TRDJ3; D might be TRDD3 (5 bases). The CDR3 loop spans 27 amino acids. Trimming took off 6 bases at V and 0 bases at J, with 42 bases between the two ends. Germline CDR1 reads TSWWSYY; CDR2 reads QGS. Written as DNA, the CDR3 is TGTGCTCTTGGCCCCGGGCCCCACTACGTTTTTTCGAGGGGGTTTCAAGTGACCTCCTGGGACACCCGACAGATGTTTTTC. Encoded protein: CALGPGPHYVFSRGFQVTSWDTRQMFF.

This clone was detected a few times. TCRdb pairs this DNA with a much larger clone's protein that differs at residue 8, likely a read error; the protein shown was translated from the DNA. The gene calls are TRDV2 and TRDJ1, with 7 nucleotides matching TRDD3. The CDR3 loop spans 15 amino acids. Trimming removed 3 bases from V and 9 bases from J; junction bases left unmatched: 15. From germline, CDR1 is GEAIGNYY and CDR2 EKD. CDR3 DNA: TGTGCCTGTGACCCACTGGGGAATGGGGATGCGGAACTCATCTTT. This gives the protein CACDPLGNGDAELIF.

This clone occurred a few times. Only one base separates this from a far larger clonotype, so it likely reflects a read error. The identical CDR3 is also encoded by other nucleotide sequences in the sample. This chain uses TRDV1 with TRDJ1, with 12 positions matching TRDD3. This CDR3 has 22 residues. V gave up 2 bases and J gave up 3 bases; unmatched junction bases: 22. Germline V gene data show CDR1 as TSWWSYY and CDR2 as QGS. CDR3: CALGEGVWGKYLGDTRADKLIF. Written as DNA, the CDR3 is TGTGCTCTTGGGGAAGGAGTGTGGGGAAAATATCTGGGGGATACGCGGGCCGATAAACTCATCTTT.

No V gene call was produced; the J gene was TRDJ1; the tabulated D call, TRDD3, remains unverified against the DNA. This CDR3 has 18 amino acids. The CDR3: CALGEAPLGDTHSDKLIF. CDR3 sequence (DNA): TGTGCTCTTGGGGAAGCCCCACTGGGGGATACGCATTCCGATAAACTCATCTTT.

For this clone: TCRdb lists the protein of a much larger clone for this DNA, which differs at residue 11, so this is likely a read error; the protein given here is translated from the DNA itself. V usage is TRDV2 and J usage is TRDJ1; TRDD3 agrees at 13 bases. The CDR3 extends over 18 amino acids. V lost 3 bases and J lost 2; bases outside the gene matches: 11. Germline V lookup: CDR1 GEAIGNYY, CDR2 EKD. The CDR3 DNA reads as TGTGCCTGTGACGCCCTACTGGGGGATACGAACTTAACCGATAAACTCATCTTT. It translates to CACDALLGDTNLTDKLIF.

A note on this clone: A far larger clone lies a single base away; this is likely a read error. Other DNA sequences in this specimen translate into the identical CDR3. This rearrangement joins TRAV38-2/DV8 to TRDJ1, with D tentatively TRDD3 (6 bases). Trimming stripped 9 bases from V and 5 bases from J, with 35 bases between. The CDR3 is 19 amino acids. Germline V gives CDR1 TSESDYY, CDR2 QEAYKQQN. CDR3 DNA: TGTGCTTTCATGAAGCCACAGGGTGGCGGGTGGGGGTTCACTGATAAACTCATCTTT. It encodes CAFMKPQGGGWGFTDKLIF.

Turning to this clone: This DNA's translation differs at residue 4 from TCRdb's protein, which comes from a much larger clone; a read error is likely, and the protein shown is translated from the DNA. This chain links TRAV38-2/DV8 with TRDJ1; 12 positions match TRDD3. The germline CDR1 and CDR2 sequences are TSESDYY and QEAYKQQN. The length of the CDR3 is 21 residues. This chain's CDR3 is CAYGSAILGDTYTWYTDKLIF. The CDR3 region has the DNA TGTGCTTATGGGAGCGCAATACTGGGGGATACCTATACATGGTACACCGATAAACTCATCTTT.

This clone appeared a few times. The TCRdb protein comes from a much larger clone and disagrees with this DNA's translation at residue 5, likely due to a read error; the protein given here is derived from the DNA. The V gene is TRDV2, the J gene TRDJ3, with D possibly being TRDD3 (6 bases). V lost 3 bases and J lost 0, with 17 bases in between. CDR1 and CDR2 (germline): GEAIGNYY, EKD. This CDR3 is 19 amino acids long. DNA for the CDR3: TGTGCCTGTGACCCCACCGTGGGGGGGGTCTCCTGGGACACCCGACAGATGTTTTTC. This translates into CACDPTVGGVSWDTRQMFF.

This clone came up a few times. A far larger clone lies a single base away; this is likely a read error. CDR3 sequence reads: CALGEHSIVGDHGLAKTWDARQMFF. For the CDR3, the DNA is TGTGCTCTTGGGGAACATAGTATAGTGGGGGATCATGGGTTGGCCAAGACCTGGGACGCCCGACAGATGTTTTTC. The chain couples TRDV1 to TRDJ3, with TRDD3 matching 8 bases. Germline loops: CDR1 TSWWSYY, CDR2 QGS. The CDR3 contains 25 residues.

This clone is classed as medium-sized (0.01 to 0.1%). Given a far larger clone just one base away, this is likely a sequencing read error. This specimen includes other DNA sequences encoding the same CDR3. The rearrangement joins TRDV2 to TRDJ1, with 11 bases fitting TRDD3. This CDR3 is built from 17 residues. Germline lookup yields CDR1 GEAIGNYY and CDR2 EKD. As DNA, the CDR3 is TGTGCCTGTGACACCCTACGACTGGGGGATAACACCGATAAGCTCATCTTT. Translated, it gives CACDTLRLGDNTDKLIF.

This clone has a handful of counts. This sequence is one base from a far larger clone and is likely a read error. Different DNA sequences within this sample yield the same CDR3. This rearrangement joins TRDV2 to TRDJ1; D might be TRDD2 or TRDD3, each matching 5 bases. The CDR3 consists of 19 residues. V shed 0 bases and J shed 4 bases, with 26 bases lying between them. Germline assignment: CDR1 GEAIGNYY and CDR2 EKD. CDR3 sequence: CACDTLLQASTGGFDKLIF. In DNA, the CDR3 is TGTGCCTGTGACACCCTCCTTCAAGCCAGTACGGGGGGGTTCGATAAACTCATCTTT.

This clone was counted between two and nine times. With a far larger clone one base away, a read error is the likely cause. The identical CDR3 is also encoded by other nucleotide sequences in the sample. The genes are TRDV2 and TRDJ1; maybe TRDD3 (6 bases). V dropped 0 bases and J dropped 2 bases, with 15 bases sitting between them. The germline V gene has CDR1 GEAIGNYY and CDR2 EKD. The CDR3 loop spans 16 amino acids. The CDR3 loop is CACDTVGARGTDKLIF. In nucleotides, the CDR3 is TGTGCCTGTGACACCGTGGGGGCCCGAGGAACCGATAAACTCATCTTT.

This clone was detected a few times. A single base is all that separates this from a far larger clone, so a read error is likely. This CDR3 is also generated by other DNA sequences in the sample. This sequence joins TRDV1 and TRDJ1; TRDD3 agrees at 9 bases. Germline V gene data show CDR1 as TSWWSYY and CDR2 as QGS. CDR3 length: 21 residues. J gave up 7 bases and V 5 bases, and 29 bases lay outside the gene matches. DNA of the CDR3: TGTGCTCTTGGGCAGCCCTTGCCACATCCCCTGAGACTGGGGGACCCCTCTAAACTCATCTTT. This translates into CALGQPLPHPLRLGDPSKLIF.

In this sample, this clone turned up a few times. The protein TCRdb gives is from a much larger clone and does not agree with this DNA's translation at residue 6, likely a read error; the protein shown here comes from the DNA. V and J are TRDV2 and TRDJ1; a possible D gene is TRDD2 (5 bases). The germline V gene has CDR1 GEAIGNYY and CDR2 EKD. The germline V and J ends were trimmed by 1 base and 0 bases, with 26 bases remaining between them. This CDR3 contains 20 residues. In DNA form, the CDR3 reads TGTGCCTGTGACACTAAGAGCTCCTATGGAGCCAACTATTACACCGATAAACTCATCTTT. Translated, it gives CACDTKSSYGANYYTDKLIF.

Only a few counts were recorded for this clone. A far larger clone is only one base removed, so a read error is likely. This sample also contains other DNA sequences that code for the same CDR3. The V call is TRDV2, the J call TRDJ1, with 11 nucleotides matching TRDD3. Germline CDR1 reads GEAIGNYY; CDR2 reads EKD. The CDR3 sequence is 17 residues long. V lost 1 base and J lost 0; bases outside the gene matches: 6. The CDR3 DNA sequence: TGTGCCTGTGACACTCTACGACTGGGGGATAACACCGATAAACTCATCTTT. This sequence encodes CACDTLRLGDNTDKLIF.

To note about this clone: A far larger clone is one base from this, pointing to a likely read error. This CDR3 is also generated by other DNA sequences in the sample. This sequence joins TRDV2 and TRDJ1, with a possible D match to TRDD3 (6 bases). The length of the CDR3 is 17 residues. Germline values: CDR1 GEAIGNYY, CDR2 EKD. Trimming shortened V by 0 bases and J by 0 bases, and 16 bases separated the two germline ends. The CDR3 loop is CACDTLRLGDNTDKLIF. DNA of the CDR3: TGTGCCTGTGACACCCTACGACTGGGAGATAACACCGATAAACTCATCTTT.